The 2 T cell receptor beta chains in this list originate from one sample, sequenced in a study of spatial heterogeneity in lung cancer. TCRdb redid the calling of the 5' RACE reads with MiXCR, one entry per CDR3 protein. The data hold 23,000 or so distinct CDR3 sequences, with about 7.6% observed a single time. The time point was: sample taken at primary tumor resection. This sample comprised PBMCs, obtained at surgery. The receptors stem from a male donor with early-stage non-small cell lung cancer.

This clonotype was recorded many times. The J gene is TRBJ1-1, the V gene TRBV2; 9 bases fit TRBD1. V was pared by 6 bases and J by 5 bases, with 4 bases of the junction left unmatched. Germline CDR1 reads SNHLY; CDR2 reads FYNNEI. The CDR3 totals 13 residues. CDR3 coding DNA: TGTGCCAGCAGCTCAGACAGGGGGACTGAAGCTTTCTTT. It translates to CASSSDRGTEAFF.

This clonotype was recorded at least ten times. V is TRBV20-1 and J is TRBJ1-1; unclear D gene. The CDR3 is 11 amino acids. The V and J ends lost 5 bases and 5 bases respectively, with 9 bases between them. Germline V gene data show CDR1 as DFQATT and CDR2 as SNEGSKA (reference sequence). CDR3 in amino acids: CSALRKTEAFF. The CDR3 bases are TGCAGTGCTCTCAGAAAGACTGAAGCTTTCTTT.